This T cell receptor (beta chain) originates from a study of T cell repertoires in cytomegalovirus infection. Study at large: From public TCR beta signatures came an indication of both CMV infection and matching HLA type.

Points from the study as a whole: Summed public TCR beta family frequency identified CMV carriers bearing the relevant HLA.

TCRdb analysed the reads with MiXCR anew, one entry per CDR3 protein. The sample has about 740,000 distinct CDR3 sequences; roughly a third are singletons. J lost 7 bases, V lost 5 bases, and 10 bases had no gene match. The CDR3 is 16 amino acids. CDR1 is SGHTA, CDR2 FQGNSA, per germline. This clonotype showed up many times. Its antigen remains unidentified. Specimen: PBMCs. The receptor was isolated from a human donor in good health (CMV status not recorded). Some clones in this sample may be carry-over from other donors' samples. The V and J genes are TRBV7-2 and TRBJ2-1; 11 bases fit TRBD2. The CDR3: CASSRLGASGGNEQFF. Here the CDR3 DNA reads TGTGCCAGCAGCCGTCTCGGTGCTAGCGGGGGGAATGAGCAGTTCTTC.